This TCR beta chain appears in the sequencing data of a study of TIL therapy for anti-PD-1-resistant metastatic lung cancer. Study-level information: Tumors had a median PD-L1 proportion score of 4.5% to 7%. Tumors carried a median roughly 1.5 non-synonymous mutations per megabase.

This was the immunoSEQ v3 assay. Sequencing depth was 1.5 million to 2 million read pairs for survey level, about 5-6 million for deep. Sequencing used immunoSEQ multiplex PCR; TCRdb keeps in-frame clones, though not all of them. Found here are under 60,000 clones, approximately 86% of them singletons; the top ten hold approximately 5%. Time point here: pre-treatment sample, taken before nivolumab and TIL therapy. V lost 2 bases and J lost 0; bases outside the gene matches: 0. The CDR3 is made up of 17 amino acids. Per germline, CDR1 SGHTA and CDR2 FQGTGA. The clonotype originates from a person aged 25-80 years with non-small cell lung cancer. The rearrangement joins TRBV7-3 to TRBJ2-3; 15 bases are shared with TRBD2. Sequencing used blood, obtained at baseline. Here the CDR3 reads CASSLGLAGGSTDTQYF. CDR3 DNA sequence: TGTGCCAGCAGCTTAGGACTAGCGGGAGGGAGCACAGATACGCAGTATTTT.